Each of the 22 T cell receptor beta chains below was sequenced from the same sample in a study of tumor-infiltrating lymphocytes in oesophageal squamous cell carcinoma. TCRdb re-analysed the PCR reads in MiXCR, keeping a single row per CDR3 protein. The sample yields 11,000 to 15,000 distinct CDR3 sequences, roughly 44% seen once. The sequenced sample was blood. All receptors come from a male donor with esophageal squamous cell carcinoma.

This clonotype is labeled as medium-sized. J is TRBJ2-3 and V is TRBV6-1, with 10 bases aligning to TRBD1. The CDR3 has 13 residues. The trim removed 4 bases at V and 8 bases at J, leaving 3 bases unmatched. CDR1 is MNHNS and CDR2 is SASEGT in the germline V gene. The CDR3 DNA is TGTGCCAGCAGTGCCGGGACAGGGGTTACGCAGTATTTT. Translation gives CASSAGTGVTQYF.

V gene TRBV24-1 combines with J gene TRBJ1-1, with a possible D match to TRBD1 (5 bases). V gave up 7 bases and J gave up 4 bases, with 24 bases separating them. Germline CDR1 is KGHDR and CDR2 is SFDVKD. The CDR3 extends over 17 amino acids. CDR3: CATRGPSGNPTGTEAFF. For the CDR3, the DNA is TGTGCCACCAGGGGACCATCCGGGAACCCCACCGGCACTGAAGCTTTCTTT.

Details on this clonotype: Since no conserved phenylalanine or tryptophan closes the CDR3, a read error is the likely cause. The limits of the CDR3 on the DNA are not certain, so only TCRdb's listed CDR3 is given. The gene calls are TRBV11-2 and TRBJ1-3. Germline V lookup: CDR1 SGHAT, CDR2 FQNNGV. The CDR3 comprises 9 residues, both ends counted. The CDR3: CASSLSPLA.

Ten or more counts support this clonotype. CDR3 nucleotide sequence: TGTGCCAGCAGTGGTAGGGGGCGGATCACTGAAGCTTTCTTT. Protein product: CASSGRGRITEAFF. The rearrangement joins TRBV6-1 to TRBJ1-1; 7 bases agree with TRBD1. Germline-derived CDR1 and CDR2 are MNHNS and SASEGT. Trimming cost V 4 bases and J 4 bases; bases outside gene matches: 6. CDR3 size: 14 residues.

V and J are TRBV4-2 and TRBJ2-5; D uncertain. CDR3 length: 16 amino acids. The germline V gene has CDR1 LGHNA and CDR2 YNFKEQ. Deletions cut 1 base from V and 11 bases from J, with 23 bases between. CDR3 bases: TGTGCCAGCAGCCAAGCCTATCGCTCCTCAGGCTATGAGCAGTACTTC. It is translated as CASSQAYRSSGYEQYF.

The CDR3 region has the DNA TGTGCCAGCAGGGACTATAGCTCCTACAATGAGCAGTTCTTC. It codes for CASRDYSSYNEQFF. This chain joins TRBV12-3 or TRBV12-4 and TRBJ2-1, with D possibly TRBD2 on 6 matching bases. The V gene lost 6 bases and the J gene lost 0 bases, with 9 bases spanning the gap. The CDR3 loop spans 14 amino acids.

This clonotype was observed many times. The chain is built from TRBV7-6 and TRBJ1-4; no reliable D call. This CDR3 contains 14 residues. V was pared by 5 bases and J by 0 bases, with 7 bases between. Germline lookup yields CDR1 SGHVS and CDR2 FNYEAQ. CDR3 protein: CASSPKTTNEKLFF. The CDR3 DNA is TGTGCCAGCAGCCCTAAAACAACTAATGAAAAACTGTTTTTT.

This clonotype was recorded a few times. The chain joins TRBV7-8 to TRBJ2-5; perhaps D is TRBD1 or TRBD2 (5 bases each). Germline assignment: CDR1 SGHVS and CDR2 FQNEAQ. The CDR3 length is 13 residues. Trimming removed 5 bases at V and 1 base at J, with 8 bases between. The CDR3 spells CASSRDLQETQYF. The CDR3, as DNA: TGTGCCAGCAGCCGGGACCTCCAAGAGACCCAGTACTTC.

This clonotype has a count of ten or more. V and J are TRBV27 and TRBJ2-5, with D maybe TRBD2 (6 bases). The DNA end lines up better with TRBJ2-3; the J call may be wrong. Per germline, CDR1 MNHEY and CDR2 SMNVEV (reference sequence). The CDR3 runs to 17 residues. CDR3 in amino acids: CASSLRWGDASTDTQYF. The CDR3 DNA reads TGTGCCAGCAGTTTACGGTGGGGGGATGCTAGCACAGATACGCAGTATTTT.

This chain uses TRBV11-2 with TRBJ1-2; 8 positions agree with TRBD1. The germline CDR1 and CDR2 sequences are SGHAT and FQNNGV. The CDR3 has 15 residues. Losses at the gene ends were 4 bases for V and 2 bases for J; bases not matched to a gene: 6. CDR3 in DNA: TGTGCCAGCAGCTCTACAGGGGGTTTCAACTATGGCTACACCTTC. The encoded protein is CASSSTGGFNYGYTF.

This clonotype was counted a few times. A junction boundary mismatches the germline segment, possibly from a read error. V gene TRBV7-6 combines with J gene TRBJ2-7, with no clear D. The J call is uncertain, as TRBJ2-5 better fits the DNA end. CDR1 and CDR2 (germline): SGHVS, FNYEAQ. This CDR3 contains 13 residues. This CDR3 is CASSRDTQETQYF. Written as DNA, the CDR3 is TGTGCTAGCAGCCGAGACACCCAAGAGACCCAGTACTTC.

This clonotype was seen a few times. The junction departs from the called germline gene at one end, perhaps through a read error. V usage is TRBV7-7 and J usage is TRBJ2-5, with D unclear. TRBJ2-1 explains the end of the DNA better; the J call may be wrong. Germline CDR1 reads SSHAT; CDR2 reads FNYEAQ (reference sequence). This CDR3 has 15 amino acids. The CDR3 loop reads CASSLEEATNNEQFF. CDR3 coding DNA: TGTGCTAGCAGCTTAGAAGAGGCTACCAACAATGAGCAGTTCTTC.

This clonotype was observed a few times. The V and J genes are TRBV7-6 and TRBJ2-1, with 10 bases fitting TRBD1. The J call is doubtful: the DNA matches TRBJ2-7 better. The CDR3 is 18 amino acids. Germline CDR1 SGHVS, CDR2 FNYEAQ. This CDR3 is CASSLFLQGDRGTDTQYF. The CDR3 DNA reads TGTGCCAGCAGCTTATTTCTTCAAGGGGACAGGGGCACAGATACGCAGTACTTC.

This clonotype was counted ten times or more. A much larger clone differs by one base, so this may be a read error. V and J are TRBV28 and TRBJ2-5; D remains ambiguous. The CDR3 is 12 amino acids. CDR1 and CDR2 (germline): MDHEN, SYDVKM. The ends were cut back, 2 bases at V and 11 bases at J, with 12 bases in the middle. The CDR3 coding sequence is TGTGCCAGCAGTTTAGAATACAATGAGCAGTACTTC. This encodes CASSLEYNEQYF.

This clonotype is medium-sized (0.01 to 0.1%). The rearrangement uses TRBV7-3 and TRBJ2-1; D unclear. The CDR3 spans 13 residues. Trimming left V 5 bases short and J 3 bases short, with 8 bases between. Looked up from germline, CDR1 is SGHTA and CDR2 is FQGTGA. CDR3 coding DNA: TGTGCCAGCAGCCCAGGAGTCTACAATGAGCAGTTCTTC. This translates into CASSPGVYNEQFF.

This clonotype was counted a few times. This rearrangement joins TRBV7-3 to TRBJ2-1, with D possibly being TRBD2 (6 bases). Germline-derived CDR1 and CDR2 are SGHTA and FQGTGA. CDR3 length equals 15 residues. Trimming removed 5 bases from V and 5 bases from J, with 16 bases in between. CDR3 residues: CASSPDPGTHNEQFF. In DNA, the CDR3 is TGTGCCAGCAGCCCAGACCCCGGGACTCACAATGAGCAGTTCTTC.

On this clonotype: This CDR3 is missing its conserved last phenylalanine or tryptophan, likely due to a read error. The DNA is left out, because the CDR3 cannot be placed on it with certainty; the CDR3 is given as TCRdb lists it. The chain joins TRBV7-8 to TRBJ2-6; TRBD1, the table's D call, was not compared with the DNA. The germline V gene encodes CDR1 SGHVS and CDR2 FQNEAQ. Termini included, the CDR3 measures 16 amino acids. The CDR3 sequence is CASSPVGVQETQYFGA.

The V gene is TRBV4-1, the J gene TRBJ2-7, with TRBD1 as a possible D gene (6 bases). The V gene's germline CDR1 is MGHRA and CDR2 YSYEKL. This CDR3 region has 16 residues. V lost 1 base and J 0 bases, leaving 13 bases between the germline ends. CDR3 DNA sequence: TGCGCCAGCAGCCAAGTCCGGGCAGGGGCCTCCTACGAGCAGTACTTC. Protein: CASSQVRAGASYEQYF.

The V gene is TRBV6-1, the J gene TRBJ2-1; D is ambiguous. The germline V and J ends were trimmed by 7 bases and 6 bases, with 22 bases remaining between them. Germline CDR1 MNHNS, CDR2 SASEGT. This CDR3 contains 16 residues. Here the CDR3 DNA reads TGTGCCAGCATCCCAATGGGCGAGAGAGCTGTCAATGAGCAGTTCTTC. It codes for CASIPMGERAVNEQFF.

This clonotype was observed many times. V and J are TRBV5-1 and TRBJ2-3; 10 positions agree with TRBD2. Germline V gene lookup returns CDR1 SGHRS and CDR2 YFSETQ. The CDR3 has 16 residues. The ends lost 1 base at V and 2 bases at J; junction bases unmatched: 4. The CDR3 DNA reads TGCGCCAGCAGCTTGTGGCTAGCGGGAGTCACAGATACGCAGTATTTT. Protein: CASSLWLAGVTDTQYF.

The V gene is TRBV11-3, the J gene TRBJ2-1, with 9 bases aligning to TRBD2. V was pared by 3 bases and J by 10 bases, with 10 bases of the junction left unmatched. The CDR3 extends over 15 amino acids. Germline V gene sequence: CDR1 SGHNT, CDR2 YENEEA. The CDR3 loop reads CASSFHRLAAGEQFF. Here the CDR3 DNA reads TGTGCCAGCAGCTTCCACAGACTAGCGGCTGGGGAGCAGTTCTTC.

DNA for the CDR3: TGTGCCAGCACGGACAGGGGGCGTTGGGAGCAGTACTTC. Its translation is CASTDRGRWEQYF. This chain connects TRBV6-2 or TRBV6-3 to TRBJ2-1, with TRBD1 matching 11 bases. TRBJ2-7 explains the end of the DNA better; the J call may be wrong. Germline CDR1 MNHEY, CDR2 SVGEGT. This CDR3 is 13 amino acids long.